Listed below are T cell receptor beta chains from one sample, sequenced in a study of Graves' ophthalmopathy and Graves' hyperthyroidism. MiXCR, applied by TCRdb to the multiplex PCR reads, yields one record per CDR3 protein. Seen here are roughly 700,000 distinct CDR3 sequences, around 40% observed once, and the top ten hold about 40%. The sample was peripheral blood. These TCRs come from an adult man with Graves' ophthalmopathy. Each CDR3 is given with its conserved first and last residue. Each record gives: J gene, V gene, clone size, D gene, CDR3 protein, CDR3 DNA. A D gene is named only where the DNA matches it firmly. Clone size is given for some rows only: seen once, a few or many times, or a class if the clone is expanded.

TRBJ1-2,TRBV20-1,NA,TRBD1,CSARDERQGVYDYTF,TGCAGTGCTAGAGACGAACGACAGGGAGTCTATGACTACACCTTC
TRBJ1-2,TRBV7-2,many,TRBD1,CASSPDWTGNGGYTF,TGTGCCAGCAGCCCGGACTGGACAGGGAACGGTGGCTACACCTTC
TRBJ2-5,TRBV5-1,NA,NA,CASSLFLGQPQETQYF,TGCGCCAGCAGCTTGTTCCTTGGACAGCCCCAAGAGACCCAGTACTTC
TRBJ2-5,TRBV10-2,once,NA,CASSKDIGETQYF,TGTGCCAGCAGTAAGGACATTGGCGAGACCCAGTACTTC
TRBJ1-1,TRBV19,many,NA,CASSLRRGAATEAFF,TGTGCCAGTAGTCTCCGTCGGGGCGCAGCTACTGAAGCTTTCTTT
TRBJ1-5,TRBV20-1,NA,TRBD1,CSARDRDRANQPQHF,TGCAGTGCTAGAGACCGGGACAGGGCCAATCAGCCCCAGCATTTT
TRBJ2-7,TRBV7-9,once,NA,CASSQLRQSFSYEQYF,TGTGCCAGCAGCCAACTGAGACAAAGCTTCTCCTACGAGCAGTACTTC
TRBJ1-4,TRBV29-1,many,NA,CSVEHRDINEKLFF,TGCAGCGTCGAGCACAGGGATATTAATGAAAAACTGTTTTTT
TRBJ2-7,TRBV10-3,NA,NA,CAISARGFSYEQYF,TGTGCCATCAGTGCACGGGGATTCTCCTACGAGCAGTACTTC
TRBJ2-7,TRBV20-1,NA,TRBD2,CSARDPGLATYEQYF,TGCAGTGCTAGAGATCCGGGACTAGCGACCTACGAGCAGTACTTC
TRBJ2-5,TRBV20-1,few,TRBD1,CSAMSGTAAAETQYF,TGCAGTGCTATGTCCGGGACAGCGGCGGCGGAGACCCAGTACTTC
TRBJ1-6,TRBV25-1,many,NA,CASSLQTGSNSPLHF,TGTGCCAGCAGTCTCCAGACAGGTAGTAATTCACCCCTCCACTTT
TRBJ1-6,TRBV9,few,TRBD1,CASSPRTGSDSPLHF,TGTGCCAGTAGCCCCCGGACAGGGAGTGATTCACCCCTCCACTTT
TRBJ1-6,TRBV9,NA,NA,CASSLGPSSYNSPLHF,TGTGCCAGCAGCCTGGGACCGAGCTCCTATAATTCACCCCTCCACTTT
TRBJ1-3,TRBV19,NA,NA,CASTPTVYAGNTIYF,TGTGCCAGTACCCCTACAGTTTACGCTGGAAACACCATATATTTT
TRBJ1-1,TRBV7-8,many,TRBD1,CASSPRDRDEAFF,TGTGCCAGCAGCCCCCGGGACAGGGATGAAGCTTTCTTT
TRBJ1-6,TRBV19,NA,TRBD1,CASSMGGQGTYNSPLHF,TGTGCCAGTAGTATGGGAGGACAGGGGACCTATAATTCACCCCTCCACTTT
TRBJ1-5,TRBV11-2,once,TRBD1,CASSLKSTAGGQPQHF,TGTGCCAGCAGCTTAAAAAGTACGGCAGGGGGTCAGCCCCAGCATTTT
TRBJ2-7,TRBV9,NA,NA,CASSVGGEGFDEQYF,TGTGCCAGCAGCGTAGGGGGTGAAGGGTTCGACGAGCAGTACTTC
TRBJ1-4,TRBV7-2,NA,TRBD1,CASSSTRDRGRREKLFF,TGTGCCAGCAGCTCGACCCGGGACAGGGGGCGCAGGGAAAAACTGTTTTTT
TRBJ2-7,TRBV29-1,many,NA,CSVGAKGHYEQYF,TGCAGCGTTGGAGCGAAGGGGCACTACGAGCAGTACTTC
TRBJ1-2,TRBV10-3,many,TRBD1,CAISEGDSILYGYTF,TGTGCCATCAGTGAGGGGGACAGTATACTCTATGGCTACACCTTC
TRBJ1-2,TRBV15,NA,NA,CATSRDRGRCAF,TGTGCCACCAGCAGAGATCGGGGAAGATGTGCCTTC
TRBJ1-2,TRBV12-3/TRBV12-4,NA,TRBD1,CASTSTGNYGYTF,TGTGCCAGCACCTCGACAGGGAACTATGGCTACACCTTC
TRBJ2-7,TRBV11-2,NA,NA,CASSLAVVNEQYF,TGTGCCAGCAGCTTAGCTGTCGTAAACGAGCAGTACTTC
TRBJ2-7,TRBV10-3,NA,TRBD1,CAMAPGQGPEQYF,TGTGCCATGGCTCCGGGACAGGGTCCCGAGCAGTACTTC
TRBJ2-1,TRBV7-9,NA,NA,CASSLAGGRNEQFF,TGTGCCAGCAGCTTAGCGGGGGGGCGCAATGAGCAGTTCTTC
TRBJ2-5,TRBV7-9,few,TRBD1,CASSSGTGFGETQYF,TGTGCCAGCAGTTCCGGGACAGGGTTCGGAGAGACCCAGTACTTC
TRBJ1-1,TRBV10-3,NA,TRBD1,CASSPLPGQVLFGTEAFF,TGTGCCAGCAGTCCCCTCCCGGGACAGGTTTTGTTTGGCACTGAAGCTTTCTTT
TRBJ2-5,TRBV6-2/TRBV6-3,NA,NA,CASQTGAYQETQYF,TGTGCCAGCCAGACTGGGGCCTACCAAGAGACCCAGTACTTC
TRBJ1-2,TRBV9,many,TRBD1,CASSVPTGEDYTF,TGTGCCAGCAGCGTACCCACAGGGGAGGACTACACCTTC
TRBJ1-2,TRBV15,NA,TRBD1,CATSSDRGIANYGYTF,TGTGCCACCAGCTCGGACAGGGGGATAGCTAACTATGGCTACACCTTC
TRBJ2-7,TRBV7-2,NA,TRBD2,CASLTSGIGEQYF,TGTGCCAGCCTGACTAGCGGGATTGGCGAGCAGTACTTC
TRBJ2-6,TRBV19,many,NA,CASSTPYSGANVLTF,TGTGCCAGTAGTACCCCATATTCTGGGGCCAACGTCCTGACTTTC
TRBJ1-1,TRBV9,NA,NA,CANSAGKNTEAFF,TGTGCCAACAGCGCGGGAAAGAACACTGAAGCTTTCTTT
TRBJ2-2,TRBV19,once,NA,CASSFRQPNTGDLFF,TGTGCCAGCAGTTTTAGACAGCCGAACACCGGGGATCTGTTTTTT
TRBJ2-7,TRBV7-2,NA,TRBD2,CASSLWRETYEQYF,TGTGCCAGCAGCTTATGGCGGGAGACCTACGAGCAGTACTTC
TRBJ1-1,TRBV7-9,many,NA,CASSSGGGGAFF,TGTGCCAGCAGCTCCGGCGGGGGGGGAGCTTTCTTT
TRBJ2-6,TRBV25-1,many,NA,CASSEGWARSGANVLTF,TGTGCCAGCAGTGAAGGGTGGGCACGCTCTGGGGCCAACGTCCTGACTTTC
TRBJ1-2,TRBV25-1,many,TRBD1,CASSESGRGNGYTF,TGTGCCAGCAGTGAATCGGGCAGGGGGAATGGCTACACCTTC
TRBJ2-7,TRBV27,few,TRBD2,CASSLFLAGAYEQYF,TGTGCCAGCAGTTTATTCTTAGCGGGGGCATACGAGCAGTACTTC
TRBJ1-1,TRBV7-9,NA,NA,CASSFERGPAFF,TGTGCCAGCAGCTTTGAAAGAGGGCCGGCTTTCTTT
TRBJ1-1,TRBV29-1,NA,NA,CSVDTGLGFMNTEAFF,TGCAGCGTCGATACAGGACTAGGGTTCATGAACACTGAAGCTTTCTTT
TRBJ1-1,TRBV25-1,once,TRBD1,CASSRDRDDTEAFF,TGTGCCAGCAGTCGGGACAGGGATGACACTGAAGCTTTCTTT
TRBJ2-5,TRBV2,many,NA,CASSDGRETQYF,TGTGCCAGCAGTGATGGGAGAGAGACCCAGTACTTC
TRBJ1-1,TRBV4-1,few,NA,CASSPQGGAEAFF,TGCGCCAGCAGCCCACAGGGTGGCGCTGAAGCTTTCTTT
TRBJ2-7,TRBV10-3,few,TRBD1,CAISESLLTGVIRGRFYEQYF,TGTGCCATCAGTGAGTCGTTATTGACAGGAGTAATTAGGGGGCGCTTTTACGAGCAGTACTTC
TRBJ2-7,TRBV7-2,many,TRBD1,CASSLGTGLYEQYF,TGTGCCAGCAGTTTAGGGACAGGACTCTACGAGCAGTACTTC
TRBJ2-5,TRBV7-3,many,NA,CASSPPQGEETQYF,TGTGCCAGCAGCCCACCCCAAGGGGAAGAGACCCAGTACTTC
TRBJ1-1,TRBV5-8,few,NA,CASSLVRALDTEAFF,TGTGCCAGCAGCTTGGTGAGGGCATTAGACACTGAAGCTTTCTTT